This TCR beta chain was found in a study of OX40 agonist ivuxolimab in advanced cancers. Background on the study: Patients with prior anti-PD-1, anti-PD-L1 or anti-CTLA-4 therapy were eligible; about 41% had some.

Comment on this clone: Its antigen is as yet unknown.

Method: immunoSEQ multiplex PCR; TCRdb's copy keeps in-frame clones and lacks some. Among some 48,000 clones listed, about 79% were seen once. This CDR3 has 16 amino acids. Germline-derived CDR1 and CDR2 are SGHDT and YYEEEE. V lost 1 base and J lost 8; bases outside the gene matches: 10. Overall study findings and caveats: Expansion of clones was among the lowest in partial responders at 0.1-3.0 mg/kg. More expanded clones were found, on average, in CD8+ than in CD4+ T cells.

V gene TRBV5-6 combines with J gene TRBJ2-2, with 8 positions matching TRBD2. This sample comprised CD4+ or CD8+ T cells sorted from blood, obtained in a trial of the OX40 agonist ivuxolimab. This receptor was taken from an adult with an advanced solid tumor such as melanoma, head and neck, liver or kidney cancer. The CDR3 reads CASSLLSGSTVGELFF. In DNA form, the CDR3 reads TGTGCCAGCAGCTTGTTGAGCGGGAGCACTGTAGGGGAGCTGTTTTTT. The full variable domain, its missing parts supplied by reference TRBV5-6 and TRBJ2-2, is DAGVTQSPTHLIKTRGQQVTLRCSPKSGHDTVSWYQQALGQGPQFIFQYYEEEERQRGNFPDRFSGHQFPNYSSELNVNALLLGDSALYLCASSLLSGSTVGELFFGEGSRLTVL.